This T cell receptor (beta chain) was sequenced for a study of human T cells and chemical hapten exposure. About the research overall: The study traced per-sample TCR yield variation mainly to small differences in pooled library volumes.

Unmatched junction bases numbered 3, after V lost 3 bases and J lost 2 bases. The length of the CDR3 is 14 residues. Germline CDR1 and CDR2: DFQATT and SNEGSKA (reference sequence). TCRdb called the RACE reads again in MiXCR, with one record for every CDR3 protein. The sample records roughly 180,000 distinct CDR3 sequences, about 14% being singletons. As for time point: patch test 1, 2 weeks after DPC sensitization. Regarding treatment: therapeutic diphenylcyclopropenone sensitization with weekly scalp DPC. Sequences were derived from whole blood, sampled in connection with sensitization to the hapten diphenylcyclopropenone (DPC). The chain uses TRBV20-1 and TRBJ2-2, with 7 nucleotides matching TRBD2. The clonotype was recovered from a woman aged 30 to 39 with alopecia areata. Some clones in this sample may be carry-over from other donors' samples. The CDR3 here is CSASGGINTGELFF. CDR3 in DNA: TGCAGTGCTAGCGGGGGGATTAACACCGGGGAGCTGTTTTTT.